Following are 26 T cell receptor beta chains from one sample sequenced in a study of T-cell reconstitution after alpha-beta-depleted transplantation in children. As it was prepared, the TCRbeta library received unique molecular identifiers. Each CDR3 protein gets one entry after TCRdb re-called the PCR reads with MiXCR. This table holds 150,000 to 250,000 distinct CDR3 sequences, roughly 6.3% found once. Sequenced material: PBMCs, taken before TCRalphabeta/CD19-depleted stem cell transplant. These receptors originate from a girl under three years old with combined immunodeficiency, due to receive a stem cell transplant.

This clonotype was counted ten times or more. The rearrangement joins TRBV28 to TRBJ2-3; no clear D. This CDR3 contains 12 residues. The germline gives CDR1 MDHEN, CDR2 SYDVKM. Trimming removed 5 bases from V and 4 bases from J, with 7 bases in between. The CDR3 region has the DNA TGTGCCAGCAGTAGCGTAGCAGATACGCAGTATTTT. Translation gives CASSSVADTQYF. Based on the CDR3 plus reference TRBV28 and TRBJ2-3, the full variable domain is DVKVTQSSRYLVKRTGEKVFLECVQDMDHENMFWYRQDPGLGLRLIYFSYDVKMKEKGDIPEGYSVSREKKERFSLILESASTNQTSMYLCASSSVADTQYFGPGTRLTVL.

This clonotype was seen at least ten times. This sequence joins TRBV28 and TRBJ1-5; the D is unclear. The germline V and J ends were trimmed by 10 bases and 6 bases, with 19 bases remaining between them. The CDR3 runs 14 residues. Germline values: CDR1 MDHEN, CDR2 SYDVKM. This CDR3 is CATQLTGLGQPQHF. The CDR3 bases are TGTGCCACCCAACTCACGGGATTGGGTCAGCCCCAGCATTTT.

The sample holds many counts of this clonotype. The chain has TRBV12-3 or TRBV12-4 and TRBJ2-1; D may be TRBD1 (5 bases). The CDR3 length is 13 residues. Deletions cut 1 base from V and 6 bases from J, with 7 bases between. The CDR3 DNA sequence: TGTGCCAGCAGTTTAGGCAGGGCCAATGAGCAGTTCTTC. It translates to CASSLGRANEQFF.

This clonotype showed up just a few times. The genes are TRBV7-9 and TRBJ1-5, with 7 bases fitting TRBD1. V gave up 4 bases and J gave up 4 bases; unmatched junction bases: 10. Germline V lookup: CDR1 SEHNR, CDR2 FQNEAQ (reference sequence). The CDR3 sequence is 16 residues long. The CDR3 sequence: CASSSTHWDRNQPQHF. The CDR3 DNA reads TGTGCCAGCAGCTCAACCCACTGGGACAGAAATCAGCCCCAGCATTTT.

This clonotype was seen ten or more times. The rearrangement joins TRBV12-3 or TRBV12-4 to TRBJ2-3; no clear D. Trimming cost V 8 bases and J 5 bases, with 5 bases left between them. CDR3 length: 10 amino acids. In nucleotides, the CDR3 is TGTGCCAGCTTAGGAGATACGCAGTATTTT. Its translation is CASLGDTQYF.

This sequence joins TRBV20-1 and TRBJ2-2, with D possibly matching TRBD1 (6 bases). Germline CDR1 reads DFQATT; CDR2 reads SNEGSKA (reference sequence). The CDR3 has 15 amino acids. V was shortened by 0 bases and J by 6 bases, with 14 bases between the two germline ends. The CDR3 sequence: CSARDWTEASGELFF. The CDR3 DNA reads as TGCAGTGCTAGAGATTGGACAGAAGCCTCCGGGGAGCTGTTTTTT.

This clonotype was counted at least ten times. This chain uses TRBV15 with TRBJ1-2; D possibly corresponds to TRBD1 (5 bases). The V and J ends lost 6 bases and 1 base respectively, with 9 bases between them. Germline lookup yields CDR1 LNHNV and CDR2 YYDKDF (reference sequence). CDR3 length equals 13 residues. CDR3: CATSEDINYGYTF. The CDR3 DNA follows: TGTGCCACCAGTGAGGACATTAACTATGGCTACACCTTC.

This clonotype showed up many times. The chain uses TRBV5-8 and TRBJ2-6; no clear D. The germline CDR1 and CDR2 sequences are SGHTS and YDEGEE. This CDR3 region has 16 residues. Deletions cut 2 bases from V and 0 bases from J, with 9 bases between. The CDR3 spells CASSFPNLSGANVLTF. The CDR3 region has the DNA TGTGCCAGCAGCTTCCCCAACCTCTCTGGGGCCAACGTCCTGACTTTC.

Many counts were recorded for this clonotype. The V and J genes are TRBV30 and TRBJ2-5, with a possible D match to TRBD1 (6 bases). V lost 2 bases to trimming and J lost 5 bases, with 12 bases between them. There are 13 residues in the CDR3. Per the germline V gene, CDR1 is GTSNPN and CDR2 is SVGIG (reference sequence). CDR3 in DNA: TGTGCCTGGAGTATACAGGGAGCGGAGACCCAGTACTTC. Translated: CAWSIQGAETQYF.

The V and J genes are TRBV7-4 and TRBJ2-2; 10 positions match TRBD2. The CDR3 sequence is 18 residues long. Germline trimming cut 7 bases from V and 6 bases from J; bases unmatched to any gene: 17. The germline gives CDR1 SGHVT, CDR2 SQSDAQ. CDR3 in amino acids: CASIQEALAGVRAGELFF. In DNA form, the CDR3 reads TGTGCCAGCATCCAGGAGGCGCTAGCGGGAGTTCGGGCCGGGGAGCTGTTTTTT.

This clonotype has just a few counts. The V gene is TRBV5-4, the J gene TRBJ2-1; 10 bases are a match to TRBD2. The length of the CDR3 is 18 residues. In germline, CDR1 is SGHNT, CDR2 YYREEE (reference sequence). V trimming: 0 bases; J trimming: 5 bases; junction bases outside the gene matches: 11. In DNA, the CDR3 is TGTGCCAGCAGCTTGGAAGGGCTAGCGGGGGCGTCAAACAATGAGCAGTTCTTC. Its protein product is CASSLEGLAGASNNEQFF.

This clonotype occurred many times. This rearrangement joins TRBV5-1 to TRBJ2-1; 8 positions match TRBD2. V shed 1 base and J 6 bases; nucleotides not matched to a gene: 6. Germline V gene lookup returns CDR1 SGHRS and CDR2 YFSETQ. The CDR3 runs to 15 residues. CDR3 DNA: TGCGCCAGCAGCTTGACGGGTAGCGGGGCCAATGAGCAGTTCTTC. Translated: CASSLTGSGANEQFF.

This clonotype was observed at least ten times. The gene calls are TRBV10-2 and TRBJ2-2, with 8 positions matching TRBD1. The J segment lost 3 bases and the V segment lost 6 bases, leaving 12 bases of the junction unmatched. Germline V lookup: CDR1 WSHSY, CDR2 SAAADI. The length of the CDR3 is 17 residues. For the CDR3, the DNA is TGCGCCAGCAGCCTCGAGCTAGGACAGGGATACACCGGGGAGCTGTTTTTT. Amino acid sequence: CASSLELGQGYTGELFF.

This clonotype was observed at least ten times. The J gene is TRBJ1-2, the V gene TRBV7-9, with TRBD1 matching 8 bases. The CDR3 has 13 amino acids. The V gene's germline CDR1 is SEHNR and CDR2 FQNEAQ (reference sequence). Trimming removed 5 bases from V and 6 bases from J; junction bases left unmatched: 5. The CDR3, as DNA: TGTGCCAGCAGCCTCGGACAGGGAAATGGCTACACCTTC. This gives the protein CASSLGQGNGYTF. The whole variable domain, remainder taken from reference TRBV7-9 and TRBJ1-2, is DTGVSQNPRHKITKRGQNVTFRCDPISEHNRLYWYRQTLGQGPEFLTYFQNEAQLEKSRLLSDRFSAERPKGSFSTLEIQRTEQGDSAMYLCASSLGQGNGYTFGSGTRLTVV.

CDR3 region: CASSQDRGRMFMNTEAFF. CDR3 in DNA: TGCGCCAGCAGCCAAGATAGGGGTCGGATGTTCATGAACACTGAAGCTTTCTTT. The chain is built from TRBV4-3 and TRBJ1-1; D is possibly TRBD1 (5 bases). The germline V and J ends were trimmed by 0 bases and 0 bases, with 17 bases remaining between them. This CDR3 has 18 residues. Looked up from germline, CDR1 is LGHNA and CDR2 is YSLEER.

The chain joins TRBV4-3 to TRBJ2-7, with 9 bases aligning to TRBD1. The germline CDR1 and CDR2 sequences are LGHNA and YSLEER. V lost 0 bases to trimming and J lost 1 base; unmatched junction nucleotides: 4. The CDR3 covers 16 residues. The CDR3 spells CASSQEDRGCSYEQYF. Written as DNA, the CDR3 is TGCGCCAGCAGCCAAGAAGACAGGGGGTGTTCCTACGAGCAGTACTTC.

This clonotype has at least ten counts. The chain joins TRBV29-1 to TRBJ2-1; possible D gene TRBD1, 6 bases. V was cut by 5 bases and J by 2 bases, with 13 bases left in between. Germline V lookup: CDR1 SQVTM, CDR2 ANQGSEA. The CDR3 length is 14 residues. The chain's CDR3 is CSVQGQGTYNEQFF. In nucleotides, the CDR3 is TGCAGCGTTCAAGGTCAGGGGACCTACAATGAGCAGTTCTTC.

The sample holds many counts of this clonotype. This chain uses TRBV6-5 with TRBJ1-6; 10 bases align to TRBD1. The V segment lost 2 bases and the J segment 14 bases; nucleotides outside the gene matches: 9. Germline values: CDR1 MNHEY, CDR2 SVGAGI. The CDR3 runs 15 residues. The CDR3 nucleotides are TGTGCCAGCAGTTACCGTCGTGGACAGGGGGAGACCCTCCACTTT. Amino acids: CASSYRRGQGETLHF.

The table lists this clonotype with many counts. The chain employs TRBV7-8 and TRBJ2-1; 9 bases line up with TRBD2. The CDR3 runs 20 residues. Looked up from germline, CDR1 is SGHVS and CDR2 is FQNEAQ. J was trimmed by 1 base and V by 0 bases; bases with no gene match: 13. The CDR3 here is CASSLAGYERGAYSYNEQFF. CDR3 nucleotides: TGTGCCAGCAGCTTAGCGGGGTATGAGCGGGGGGCCTATTCCTACAATGAGCAGTTCTTC. The variable domain in full, with the rest retrieved from reference TRBV7-8 and TRBJ2-1, is GAGVSQSPRYKVAKRGQDVALRCDPISGHVSLFWYQQALGQGPEFLTYFQNEAQLDKSGLPSDRFFAERPEGSVSTLKIQRTQQEDSAVYLCASSLAGYERGAYSYNEQFFGPGTRLTVL.

This sequence joins TRBV5-1 and TRBJ2-7, with D uncertain. The CDR3 covers 14 residues. Germline V CDR1 and CDR2: SGHRS, YFSETQ. Deletions cut 4 bases from V and 0 bases from J, with 11 bases between. The CDR3 DNA is TGCGCCAGCAGCCCATATGAGAGCTCCTACGAGCAGTACTTC. Translated, it gives CASSPYESSYEQYF.

This clonotype was seen many times. This sequence joins TRBV14 and TRBJ1-3; D is unclear. Trimming removed 0 bases at V and 0 bases at J, with 15 bases between. Germline-derived CDR1 and CDR2 are SGHDN and FVKESK. The CDR3 has 18 residues. CDR3 sequence reads: CASSQDLPGASSGNTIYF. CDR3 nucleotides: TGTGCCAGCAGCCAAGATCTTCCGGGCGCGAGCTCTGGAAACACCATATATTTT.

This clonotype was detected a few times. This chain connects TRBV11-2 to TRBJ2-7; TRBD2 matches 8 bases. The germline CDR1 and CDR2 sequences are SGHAT and FQNNGV. The CDR3 is 15 amino acids. Trimming took 5 bases from V and 2 from J; bases not matched to a gene: 8. The CDR3 coding sequence is TGTGCCAGCAGCCCCCATGCGCGGGGGGCCTACGAGCAGTACTTC. Its protein is CASSPHARGAYEQYF.

There are many counts of this clonotype. The CDR3 DNA is TGTGCCAGCAGCTCCGACAGGGGCGAGCAGTTCTTC. Protein: CASSSDRGEQFF. The rearrangement links TRBV11-2 to TRBJ2-1; 8 nucleotides agree with TRBD1. The J segment lost 10 bases and the V segment lost 4 bases, leaving 3 bases of the junction unmatched. The CDR3 spans 12 residues. Germline CDR1 reads SGHAT; CDR2 reads FQNNGV.

This clonotype was counted many times. The chain recombines TRBV13 with TRBJ2-1; maybe TRBD2 (6 bases). Germline V gene lookup returns CDR1 PRHDT and CDR2 FYEKMQ (reference sequence). The CDR3 runs 15 residues. V was cut by 4 bases and J by 8 bases, with 18 bases left in between. CDR3 bases: TGTGCCAGCAGCTCTCGGGGGTACAAGGTCGATGAGCAGTTCTTC. It specifies CASSSRGYKVDEQFF.

This chain connects TRBV11-2 to TRBJ2-4; 8 nucleotides match TRBD2. Germline V lookup: CDR1 SGHAT, CDR2 FQNNGV. The CDR3 covers 19 residues. Trimming cost V 1 base and J 0 bases; bases outside gene matches: 11. CDR3 in amino acids: CASSLVQREPTLAKNIQYF. The DNA of the CDR3 is TGTGCCAGCAGCTTAGTCCAGCGGGAGCCCACCCTAGCCAAAAACATTCAGTACTTC. Together with reference TRBV11-2 and TRBJ2-4, the CDR3 gives the full variable domain: EAGVAQSPRYKIIEKRQSVAFWCNPISGHATLYWYQQILGQGPKLLIQFQNNGVVDDSQLPKDRFSAERLKGVDSTLKIQPAKLEDSAVYLCASSLVQREPTLAKNIQYFGAGTRLSVL.

The chain is built from TRBV9 and TRBJ2-7; D remains ambiguous. This CDR3 spans 15 amino acids. CDR1 and CDR2 (germline): SGDLS, YYNGEE. V was shortened by 4 bases and J by 1 base, with 15 bases between the two germline ends. The CDR3 loop is CASSPSGRWSYEQYF. CDR3 bases: TGTGCCAGCAGCCCCAGTGGACGCTGGTCCTACGAGCAGTACTTC.